Detailed here is one TCR beta chain. The source of the sample is a study of blood T cell repertoires in COVID-19. Study details: The study drew acute and convalescent COVID-19 samples from the United States, Italy and Spain. PBMCs, B-cell-depleted T cells, or T cells provided the cDNA or gDNA that made up the material.

Under the authors' procedure: Using reference gene primer amplification, nucleated cell counts were estimated. Here immunoSEQ multiplex PCR was the method, and the copy in TCRdb shows in-frame clones only, minus some. V and J calls and clone size follow that table, whereas D and trimming were derived from the DNA. The sample carries around 150,000 clones, 80% to 90% recorded once. CDR1 SGHRS and CDR2 YFSETQ come from the germline V gene. The CDR3 runs to 13 residues. The V end lost 4 bases, the J end lost 10 bases, and 16 bases lay between the germline ends. The clonotype comes from a woman between 65 and 79 years old with COVID-19, enrolled during active disease. The gene calls are TRBV5-1 and TRBJ2-3, with D possibly being TRBD2 (6 bases). What was sequenced was peripheral blood. The CDR3 spells CASSQGGVPAQYF. The CDR3 DNA is TGCGCCAGCAGCCAAGGAGGGGTGCCGGCGCAGTATTTT.